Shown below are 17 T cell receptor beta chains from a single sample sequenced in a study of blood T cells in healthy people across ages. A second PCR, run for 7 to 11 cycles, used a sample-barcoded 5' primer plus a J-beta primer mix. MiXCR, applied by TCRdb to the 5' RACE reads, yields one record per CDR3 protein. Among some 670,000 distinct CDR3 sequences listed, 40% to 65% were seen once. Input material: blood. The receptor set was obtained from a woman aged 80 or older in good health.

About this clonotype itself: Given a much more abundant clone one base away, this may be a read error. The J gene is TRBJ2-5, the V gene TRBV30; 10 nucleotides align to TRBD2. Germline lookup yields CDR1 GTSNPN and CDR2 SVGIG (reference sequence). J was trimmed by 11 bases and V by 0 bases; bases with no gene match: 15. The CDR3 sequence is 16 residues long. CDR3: CAWSVQGLARSYKQYF. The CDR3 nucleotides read TGTGCCTGGAGTGTACAGGGACTAGCGCGCAGCTACAAGCAGTACTTC.

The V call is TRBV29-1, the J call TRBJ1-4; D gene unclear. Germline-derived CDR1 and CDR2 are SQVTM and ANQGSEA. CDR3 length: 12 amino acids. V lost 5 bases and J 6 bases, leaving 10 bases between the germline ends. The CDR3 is CSVWVVDEKLFF. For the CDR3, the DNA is TGCAGCGTTTGGGTAGTTGATGAAAAACTGTTTTTT.

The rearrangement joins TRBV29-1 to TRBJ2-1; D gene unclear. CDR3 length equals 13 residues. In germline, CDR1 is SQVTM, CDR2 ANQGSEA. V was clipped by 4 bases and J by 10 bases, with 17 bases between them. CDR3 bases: TGCAGCGTTGTCCCCGAGCCCCAATGGGAGCAGTTCTTC. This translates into CSVVPEPQWEQFF.

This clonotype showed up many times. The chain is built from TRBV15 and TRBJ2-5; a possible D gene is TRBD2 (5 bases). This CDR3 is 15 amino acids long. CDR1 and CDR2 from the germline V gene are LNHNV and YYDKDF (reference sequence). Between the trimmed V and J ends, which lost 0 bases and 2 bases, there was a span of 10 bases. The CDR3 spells CATSRDMSGQETQYF. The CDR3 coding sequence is TGTGCCACCAGCAGAGACATGAGCGGTCAAGAGACCCAGTACTTC.

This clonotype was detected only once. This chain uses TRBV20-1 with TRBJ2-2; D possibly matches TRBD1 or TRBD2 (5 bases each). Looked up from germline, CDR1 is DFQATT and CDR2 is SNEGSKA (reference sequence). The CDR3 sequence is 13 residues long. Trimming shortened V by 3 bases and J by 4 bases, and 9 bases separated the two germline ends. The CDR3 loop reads CSARAGTTGELFF. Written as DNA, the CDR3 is TGCAGTGCTAGGGCAGGGACCACCGGGGAGCTGTTTTTT.

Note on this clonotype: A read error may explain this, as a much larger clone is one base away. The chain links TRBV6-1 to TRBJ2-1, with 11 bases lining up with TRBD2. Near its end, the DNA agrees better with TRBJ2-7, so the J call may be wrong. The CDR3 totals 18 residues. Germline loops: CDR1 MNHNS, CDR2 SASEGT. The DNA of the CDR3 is TGTGCCAGCAGTCCCCGGGTAGCGGGGGGGGTGTCCTACAATGAGCAGTACTTC. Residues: CASSPRVAGGVSYNEQYF.

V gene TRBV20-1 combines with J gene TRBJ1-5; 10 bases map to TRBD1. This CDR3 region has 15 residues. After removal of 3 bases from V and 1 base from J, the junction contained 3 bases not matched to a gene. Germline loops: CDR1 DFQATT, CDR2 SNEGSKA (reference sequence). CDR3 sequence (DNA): TGCAGTGCTAGTTGGGGACAGGGGAGCAATCAGCCCCAGCATTTT. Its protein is CSASWGQGSNQPQHF.

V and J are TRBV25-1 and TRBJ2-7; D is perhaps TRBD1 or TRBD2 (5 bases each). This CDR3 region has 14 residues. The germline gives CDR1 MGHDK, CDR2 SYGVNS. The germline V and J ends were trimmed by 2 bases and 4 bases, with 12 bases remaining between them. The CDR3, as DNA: TGTGCCAGCAGTGAAGTTTATGAGGGGTACGAGCAGTACTTC. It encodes CASSEVYEGYEQYF.

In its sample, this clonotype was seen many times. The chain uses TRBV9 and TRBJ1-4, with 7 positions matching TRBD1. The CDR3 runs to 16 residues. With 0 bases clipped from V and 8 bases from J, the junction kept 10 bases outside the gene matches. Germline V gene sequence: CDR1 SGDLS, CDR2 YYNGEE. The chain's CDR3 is CASSVEGAGGQEKLFF. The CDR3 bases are TGTGCCAGCAGCGTAGAGGGGGCAGGGGGACAAGAAAAACTGTTTTTT.

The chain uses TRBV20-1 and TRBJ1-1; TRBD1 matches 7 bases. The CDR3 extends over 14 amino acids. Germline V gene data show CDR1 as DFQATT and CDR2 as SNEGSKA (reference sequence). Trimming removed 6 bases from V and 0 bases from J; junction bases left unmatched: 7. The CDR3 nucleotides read TGCAGTGCCGTAGGGGGCAGGGTGAACACTGAAGCTTTCTTT. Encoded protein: CSAVGGRVNTEAFF.

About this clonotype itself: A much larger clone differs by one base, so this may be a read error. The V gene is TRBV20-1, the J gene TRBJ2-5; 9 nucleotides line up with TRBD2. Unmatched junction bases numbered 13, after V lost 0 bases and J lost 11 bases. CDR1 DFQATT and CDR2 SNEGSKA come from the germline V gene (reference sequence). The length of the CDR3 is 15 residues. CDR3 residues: CSARDLASGNPEQYF. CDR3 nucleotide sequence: TGCAGTGCTAGAGATTTGGCTAGCGGGAATCCTGAGCAGTACTTC.

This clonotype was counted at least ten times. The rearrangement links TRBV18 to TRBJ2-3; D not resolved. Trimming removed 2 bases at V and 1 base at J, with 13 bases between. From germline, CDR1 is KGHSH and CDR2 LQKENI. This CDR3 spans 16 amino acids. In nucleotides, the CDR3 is TGTGCCAGCTCACCAGCCGGACCGGTGCGCACAGATACGCAGTATTTT. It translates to CASSPAGPVRTDTQYF.

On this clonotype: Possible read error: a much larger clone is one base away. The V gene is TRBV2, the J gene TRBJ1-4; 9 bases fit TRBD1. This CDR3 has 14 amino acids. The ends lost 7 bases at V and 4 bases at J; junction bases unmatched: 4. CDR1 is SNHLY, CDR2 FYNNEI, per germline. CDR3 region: CASTGTGSNEKLFF. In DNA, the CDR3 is TGTGCCAGCACCGGGACAGGGAGTAATGAAAAACTGTTTTTT.

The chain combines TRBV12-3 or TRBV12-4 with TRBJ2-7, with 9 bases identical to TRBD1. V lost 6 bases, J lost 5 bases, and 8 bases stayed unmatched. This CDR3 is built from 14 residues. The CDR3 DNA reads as TGTGCCAGCAGCCCCCGATACAGGGGGCACGAGCAGTACTTC. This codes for CASSPRYRGHEQYF.

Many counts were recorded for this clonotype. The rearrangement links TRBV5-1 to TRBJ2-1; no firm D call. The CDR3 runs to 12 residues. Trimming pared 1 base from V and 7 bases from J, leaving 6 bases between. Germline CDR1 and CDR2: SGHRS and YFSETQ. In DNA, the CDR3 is TGCGCCAGCAGCTTGCCAGGTAATGAGCAGTTCTTC. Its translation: CASSLPGNEQFF.

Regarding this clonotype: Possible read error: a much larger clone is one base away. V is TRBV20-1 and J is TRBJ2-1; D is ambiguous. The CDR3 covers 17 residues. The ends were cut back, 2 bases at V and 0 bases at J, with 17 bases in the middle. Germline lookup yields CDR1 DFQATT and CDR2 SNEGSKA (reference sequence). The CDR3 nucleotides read TGCAGTGCTAGATCCTGGGGAAGAAAGAACTCCTACAATGAGCAGTTCTTC. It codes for CSARSWGRKNSYNEQFF.

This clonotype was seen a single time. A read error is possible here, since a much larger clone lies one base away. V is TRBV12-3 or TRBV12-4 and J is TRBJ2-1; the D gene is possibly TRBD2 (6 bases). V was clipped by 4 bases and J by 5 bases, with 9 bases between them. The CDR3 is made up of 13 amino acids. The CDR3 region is CASSCWGDNEQFF. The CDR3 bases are TGTGCCAGCAGTTGCTGGGGGGACAATGAGCAGTTCTTC.